The following is a TCR beta chain sequence with its context. Its antigen is unknown. With 1 base removed from V and 2 bases from J, the gap between germline ends came to 5 bases. This CDR3 contains 13 residues. Looked up from germline, CDR1 is MNHEY and CDR2 is SMNVEV (reference sequence). As to time point: patch test 1, 2 weeks after DPC sensitization. Stated treatment: therapeutic diphenylcyclopropenone sensitization with weekly scalp DPC. This entry is derived from a study of human T cells and chemical hapten exposure. Study results and limitations: As patch test score rose, PT1 expanded TCR counts tended to rise as well.

TCRdb fed the RACE reads into MiXCR, producing one record per CDR3 protein. The repertoire holds some 110,000 distinct CDR3 sequences, with roughly an eighth as singletons. This rearrangement joins TRBV27 to TRBJ1-2; D is ambiguous. This material consisted of whole blood, taken in connection with sensitization to the hapten diphenylcyclopropenone (DPC). This TCR came from a woman aged 45-59 years with alopecia areata. Some clones in this sample may be carry-over from other donors' samples. CDR3 nucleotide sequence: TGTGCCAGCAGTTTATTTTTGAACTATGGCTACACCTTC. It specifies CASSLFLNYGYTF.